Each of the 4 T cell receptor beta chains below was sequenced from the same sample in a study of T cell responses to AZD1222 COVID-19 vaccine. TCRdb keeps only in-frame clones here, not all; method: immunoSEQ multiplex PCR. There are approximately 190,000 clones in the sample; approximately 90% occur only once, and 3.6% lies in the top ten. The sequenced sample was peripheral blood, obtained 28 days after the second dose of the MenACWY control vaccine. The receptor source for this set is an adult who received the MenACWY meningococcal vaccine as a control.

The chain recombines TRBV18 with TRBJ1-1; a weak D match, TRBD1 (6 bases). This CDR3 comprises 14 residues. V shed 4 bases and J shed 11 bases, with 20 bases lying between them. Germline-derived CDR1 and CDR2 are KGHSH and LQKENI. CDR3 DNA sequence: TGTGCCAGCTCACTCTTGGGGGACACGTTTGACGCTTTCTTT. Translated, it gives CASSLLGDTFDAFF.

V gene TRBV5-5 combines with J gene TRBJ1-3, with 8 bases fitting TRBD1. This CDR3 region has 15 residues. The V and J ends lost 4 bases and 2 bases, in that order; junction bases with no gene match: 5. Germline-derived CDR1 and CDR2 are SGHKS and YYEKEE (reference sequence). The CDR3 protein is CASSRDRNTGNTIYF. The CDR3 nucleotides read TGTGCCAGCAGCCGGGACAGGAACACTGGAAACACCATATATTTT.

The chain uses TRBV18 and TRBJ2-4; tentatively, D is TRBD1 (5 bases). Germline V CDR1 and CDR2: KGHSH, LQKENI. This CDR3 is built from 16 residues. Trimming removed 3 bases from V and 0 bases from J, with 12 bases in between. The CDR3 nucleotides are TGTGCCAGCTCACCTAACAGGACACTAGCCAAAAACATTCAGTACTTC. Its translation is CASSPNRTLAKNIQYF. Filled out from reference TRBV18 and TRBJ2-4, the complete variable domain reads NAGVMQNPRHLVRRRGQEARLRCSPMKGHSHVYWYRQLPEEGLKFMVYLQKENIIDESGMPKERFSAEFPKEGPSILRIQQVVRGDSAAYFCASSPNRTLAKNIQYFGAGTRLSVL.

V is TRBV3-1 (or the pseudogene TRBV3-2) and J is TRBJ1-4; D unresolved. V shed 8 bases and J shed 2 bases, with 9 bases lying between them. This CDR3 has 13 amino acids. Per the germline V gene, CDR1 is LGHDT and CDR2 is YNNKEL (reference sequence). The CDR3 nucleotides are TGTGCCAGCTCCGGGATTACTAATGAAAAACTGTTTTTT. Amino acids: CASSGITNEKLFF.